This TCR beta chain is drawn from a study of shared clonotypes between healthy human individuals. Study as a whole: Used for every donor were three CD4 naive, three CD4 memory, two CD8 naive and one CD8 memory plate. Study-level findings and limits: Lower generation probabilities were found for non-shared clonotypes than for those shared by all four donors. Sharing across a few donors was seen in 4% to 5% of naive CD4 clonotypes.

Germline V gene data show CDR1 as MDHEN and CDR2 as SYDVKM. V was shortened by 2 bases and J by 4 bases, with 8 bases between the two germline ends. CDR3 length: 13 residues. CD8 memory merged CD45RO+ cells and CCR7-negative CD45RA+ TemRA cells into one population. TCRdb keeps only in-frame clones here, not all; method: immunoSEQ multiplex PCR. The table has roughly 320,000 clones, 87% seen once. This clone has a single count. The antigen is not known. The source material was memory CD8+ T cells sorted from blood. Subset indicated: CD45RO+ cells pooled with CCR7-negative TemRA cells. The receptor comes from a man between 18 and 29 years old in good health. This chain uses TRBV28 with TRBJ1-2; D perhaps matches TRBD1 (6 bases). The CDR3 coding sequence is TGTGCCAGCAGTTTAAGGGGGACCTATGGCTACACCTTC. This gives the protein CASSLRGTYGYTF.